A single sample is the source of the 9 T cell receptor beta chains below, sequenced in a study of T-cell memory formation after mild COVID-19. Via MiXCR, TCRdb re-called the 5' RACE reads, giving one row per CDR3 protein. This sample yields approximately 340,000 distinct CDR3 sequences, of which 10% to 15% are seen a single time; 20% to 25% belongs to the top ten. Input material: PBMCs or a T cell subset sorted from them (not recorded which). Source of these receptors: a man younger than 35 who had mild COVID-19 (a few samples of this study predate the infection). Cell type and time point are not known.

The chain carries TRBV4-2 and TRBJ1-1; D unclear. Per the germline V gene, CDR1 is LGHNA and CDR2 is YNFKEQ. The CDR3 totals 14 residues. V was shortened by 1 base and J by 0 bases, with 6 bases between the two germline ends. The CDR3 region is CASSQGGVNTEAFF. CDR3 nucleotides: TGTGCCAGCAGCCAAGGTGGGGTGAACACTGAAGCTTTCTTT.

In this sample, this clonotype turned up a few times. The DNA of the CDR3 is TGTGCCAGCAGTTACGGGACCCCCCTCGGCGAGCAGTACTTC. Encoded protein: CASSYGTPLGEQYF. The chain links TRBV6-5 to TRBJ2-7; the D gene could be TRBD1 or TRBD2 (5 bases each). The germline gives CDR1 MNHEY, CDR2 SVGAGI. V shed 2 bases and J shed 6 bases, with 14 bases lying between them. This CDR3 is 14 amino acids long.

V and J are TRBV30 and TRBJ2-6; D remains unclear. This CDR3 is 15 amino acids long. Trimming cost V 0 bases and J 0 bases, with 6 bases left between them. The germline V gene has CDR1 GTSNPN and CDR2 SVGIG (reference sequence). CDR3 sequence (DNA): TGTGCCTGGAGTGTACGGGCCTCTGGGGCCAACGTCCTGACTTTC. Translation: CAWSVRASGANVLTF.

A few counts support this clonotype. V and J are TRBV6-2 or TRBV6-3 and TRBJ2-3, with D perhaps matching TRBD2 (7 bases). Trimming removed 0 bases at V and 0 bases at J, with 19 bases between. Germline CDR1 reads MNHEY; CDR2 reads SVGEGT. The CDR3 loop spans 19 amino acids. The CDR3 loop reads CASSYSPIFGGGSTDTQYF. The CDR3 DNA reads TGTGCCAGCAGTTACTCCCCGATTTTTGGCGGGGGCAGCACAGATACGCAGTATTTT.

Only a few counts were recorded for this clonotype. DNA for the CDR3: TGTGCCAGCGCCCCAGAGGGCAGGGATAATTCACCCCTCCACTTT. It yields the protein CASAPEGRDNSPLHF. The chain links TRBV4-2 to TRBJ1-6, with D maybe TRBD1 (5 bases). V was cut by 8 bases and J by 5 bases, with 16 bases left in between. The CDR3 loop spans 15 amino acids. Germline values: CDR1 LGHNA, CDR2 YNFKEQ.

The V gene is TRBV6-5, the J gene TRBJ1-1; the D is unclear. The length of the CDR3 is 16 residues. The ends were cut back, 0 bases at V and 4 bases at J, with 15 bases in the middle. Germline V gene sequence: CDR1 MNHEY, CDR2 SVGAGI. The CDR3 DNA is TGTGCCAGCAGTTACTCGAGAATCGGGTTTAGCACTGAAGCTTTCTTT. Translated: CASSYSRIGFSTEAFF.

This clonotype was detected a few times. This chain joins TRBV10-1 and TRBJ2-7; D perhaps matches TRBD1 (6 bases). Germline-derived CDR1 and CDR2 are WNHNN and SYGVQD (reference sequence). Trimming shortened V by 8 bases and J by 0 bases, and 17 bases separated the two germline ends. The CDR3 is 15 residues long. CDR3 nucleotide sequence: TGCGCCAGCGGGCCCGGGACACCCAGCTCCTACGAGCAGTACTTC. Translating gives CASGPGTPSSYEQYF.

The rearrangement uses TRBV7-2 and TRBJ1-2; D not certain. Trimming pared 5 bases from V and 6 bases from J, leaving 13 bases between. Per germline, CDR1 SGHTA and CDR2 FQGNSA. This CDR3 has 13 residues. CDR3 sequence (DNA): TGTGCCAGCAGCCCGGTCCTAAGGGATGGCTACACCTTC. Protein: CASSPVLRDGYTF.

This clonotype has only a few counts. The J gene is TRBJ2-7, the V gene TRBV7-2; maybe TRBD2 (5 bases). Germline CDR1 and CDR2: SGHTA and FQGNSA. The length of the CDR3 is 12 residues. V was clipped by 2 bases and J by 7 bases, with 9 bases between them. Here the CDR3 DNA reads TGTGCCAGCAGCTTAATCGGGATAGAGCAGTACTTC. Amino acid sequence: CASSLIGIEQYF.